This T cell receptor beta chain was retrieved from a study of shared clonotypes between healthy human individuals. Study context: Each donor contributed plates that comprised three CD4 naive, three CD4 memory, two CD8 naive and one CD8 memory. General observations from the study: Some naive CD4 clonotypes, about 5%, turned up in common across a handful of donors.

Only in-frame clones appear in the TCRdb table, and some are missing; sequencing was by immunoSEQ multiplex PCR. Altogether 1,100,000 or so clones are present, about four fifths being singletons, with the ten largest covering around 0.47%. In regard to this clone: Its antigen is still unknown.

Adults of Caucasian background living in Nashville, Tennessee made up all donors. Naive CD4+ cells were CD45RA-selected; the remaining cells were memory. This sequence was found in a man between 18 and 29 years old in good health. Some clones in this sample may be carry-over from other donors' samples. Source material: memory CD4+ T cells from PBMCs. The subset is: CD45RA-negative fraction.

CDR3 bases: TGTGCCAGTACGGCTGAGGGTGGCTACACCTTC. It encodes CASTAEGGYTF. The chain couples TRBV19 to TRBJ1-2; D is unclear. The V and J ends lost 7 bases and 7 bases respectively, with 10 bases between them. The germline gives CDR1 LNHDA, CDR2 SQIVND (reference sequence). This CDR3 region has 11 residues.